These T cell receptor beta chains were read from a single sample in a study of OX40 agonist ivuxolimab in advanced cancers. The protocol was immunoSEQ multiplex PCR, while the TCRdb copy is restricted to in-frame clones and leaves out a portion. The data hold around 80,000 clones, with more than 85% observed a single time. Sequenced here: CD4+ or CD8+ T cells sorted from blood, sampled in a trial of the OX40 agonist ivuxolimab. These receptor sequences come from an adult with an advanced solid tumor such as melanoma, head and neck, liver or kidney cancer. Both conserved end residues are part of each CDR3. A D gene is named only where the DNA matches it firmly. Expanded clones are given a class, and other clones once, few, many or no size at all.

>TRBJ2-4|NA|NA|TRBV19
CASRSTRGKNIQYF
TGTGCCAGTAGGAGTACTAGGGGGAAAAACATTCAGTACTTC
>TRBJ2-4|NA|once|TRBV18
CASSPSRGLTNIQYF
TGTGCCAGCTCACCCTCCAGGGGTTTAACGAACATTCAGTACTTC
>TRBJ2-1|TRBD2|NA|TRBV6-1
CACQTSPYNEQFF
TGTGCCTGCCAGACTAGCCCCTACAATGAGCAGTTCTTC
>TRBJ1-1|TRBD1|NA|TRBV29-1
CSVRRGQANTEAFF
TGCAGCGTCCGGCGGGGACAGGCGAACACTGAAGCTTTCTTT
>TRBJ2-1|TRBD2|NA|TRBV19
CASSPGTSGLYNEQFF
TGTGCCAGTAGCCCTGGGACTAGCGGGCTATACAATGAGCAGTTCTTC
>TRBJ2-7|TRBD2|NA|TRBV10-1
CASRDAGGRTYEQYF
TGCGCCAGCAGAGACGCGGGGGGCCGCACCTACGAGCAGTACTTC
>TRBJ2-5|NA|NA|TRBV5-7
CASSLRRTETQYF
TGTGCCAGCAGCTTACGAAGAACGGAGACCCAGTACTTC
>TRBJ2-7|NA|few|TRBV7-2
CASSLYGPQYF
TGTGCCAGCAGCTTATACGGGCCCCAGTACTTC
>TRBJ1-2|TRBD1|NA|TRBV6-5
CASRLQGGKGYTF
TGTGCCAGCAGACTACAGGGGGGGAAAGGCTACACCTTC
>TRBJ2-7|NA|NA|TRBV18
CASSGRQEGYEQYF
TGTGCCAGCTCAGGGCGACAGGAGGGTTACGAGCAGTACTTC
>TRBJ1-1|NA|NA|TRBV7-2
CASSPWTGTEAFF
TGTGCCAGCAGCCCTTGGACGGGGACTGAAGCTTTCTTT
>TRBJ2-3|NA|NA|TRBV13
CASSLGMGAQADTQYF
TGTGCCAGCAGCTTGGGAATGGGAGCCCAAGCAGATACGCAGTATTTT
>TRBJ2-7|TRBD2|NA|TRBV2
CASRASGKQYF
TGTGCCAGCCGGGCTAGCGGAAAGCAGTACTTC
>TRBJ1-1|NA|once|TRBV6-1
CASSVVRGGGAEAFF
TGTGCCAGCAGTGTAGTGCGGGGTGGGGGTGCCGAAGCTTTCTTT
>TRBJ2-5|TRBD1|NA|TRBV7-9
CASELGQGPKTQYF
TGTGCCAGTGAACTCGGACAGGGCCCGAAGACCCAGTACTTC
>TRBJ1-2|NA|NA|TRBV18
CASSPPQGVNYGYTF
TGTGCCAGCTCACCACCTCAGGGAGTCAACTATGGCTACACCTTC
>TRBJ1-1|NA|NA|TRBV5-6
CASSLEGGLNTEAFF
TGTGCCAGCAGCTTGGAGGGGGGGCTGAACACTGAAGCTTTCTTT
>TRBJ1-6|TRBD1|NA|TRBV5-4
CASSSPGQYNSPLHF
TGTGCCAGCAGCTCCCCGGGACAGTATAATTCACCCCTCCACTTT
>TRBJ1-1|NA|NA|TRBV7-3
CASSEQGYTEAFF
TGTGCCAGCAGCGAGCAGGGATACACTGAAGCTTTCTTT
>TRBJ1-5|NA|NA|TRBV10-3
CAISLPRWQINQPQHF
TGTGCCATCAGTCTCCCGAGGTGGCAGATCAATCAGCCCCAGCATTTT
>TRBJ2-2|TRBD1|once|TRBV10-3
CAISNDRAGELFF
TGTGCCATCAGTAATGACAGGGCAGGGGAGCTGTTTTTT
>TRBJ1-5|TRBD1|NA|TRBV6-5
CASSVGGTGEQPQHF
TGTGCCAGCAGTGTAGGGGGGACAGGGGAACAGCCCCAGCATTTT
>TRBJ1-2|NA|once|TRBV5-1
CASSLGGRADHYGYTF
TGCGCCAGCAGCTTGGGAGGTCGGGCTGATCACTATGGCTACACCTTC
>TRBJ1-1|NA|NA|TRBV5-1
CASSLGAGSTEAFF
TGCGCCAGCAGCTTAGGGGCCGGGAGCACTGAAGCTTTCTTT
>TRBJ2-7|NA|NA|TRBV18
CASSPGGYEQYF
TGTGCCAGCTCACCAGGGGGTTACGAGCAGTACTTC
>TRBJ2-7|NA|NA|TRBV21-1
CASPRQGSYEQYF
TGTGCCAGCCCGCGACAGGGGTCCTACGAGCAGTACTTC
>TRBJ2-4|NA|once|TRBV29-1
CSVRGLVAKNIQYF
TGCAGCGTTCGGGGACTGGTGGCCAAAAACATTCAGTACTTC
>TRBJ1-2|NA|NA|TRBV19
CASSTVQAGRYGYTF
TGTGCCAGTAGTACCGTTCAGGCGGGGCGTTATGGCTACACCTTC
>TRBJ1-3|NA|NA|TRBV18
CASSPEQVSGNTIYF
TGTGCCAGCTCACCCGAACAGGTCTCTGGAAACACCATATATTTT
>TRBJ1-1|NA|few|TRBV18
CASSVVNRVTEAFF
TGTGCCAGCTCAGTAGTTAACAGGGTTACTGAAGCTTTCTTT
>TRBJ2-1|TRBD2|NA|TRBV7-9
CASRSIAGEYNEQFF
TGTGCCAGCAGATCGATAGCGGGGGAGTACAATGAGCAGTTCTTC
>TRBJ2-5|TRBD2|NA|TRBV2
CASSQRGGQETQYF
TGTGCCAGCAGCCAGCGGGGGGGGCAAGAGACCCAGTACTTC
>TRBJ1-6|NA|NA|TRBV9
CASSGTEINSPLHF
TGTGCCAGCAGCGGGACAGAGATAAATTCACCCCTCCACTTT
>TRBJ1-2|TRBD1|NA|TRBV23-1
CASSQGGTGEYGYTF
TGCGCCAGCAGTCAAGGCGGGACAGGGGAGTATGGCTACACCTTC
>TRBJ2-7|TRBD1|NA|TRBV6-5
CAISGTGHSYEQYF
TGTGCCATCAGTGGGACAGGGCACTCCTACGAGCAGTACTTC
>TRBJ1-4|NA|NA|TRBV6-1
CASSEGGRGHEKLFF
TGTGCCAGCAGTGAAGGGGGGCGCGGCCATGAAAAACTGTTTTTT
>TRBJ1-1|TRBD1|NA|TRBV4-1
CASSEPRGQGKAFF
TGCGCCAGCAGCGAACCGCGGGGACAGGGTAAAGCTTTCTTT
>TRBJ1-4|NA|NA|TRBV7-6
CASSLVQASGEKLFF
TGTGCCAGCAGCTTAGTACAGGCCTCGGGGGAAAAACTGTTTTTT
>TRBJ2-7|NA|NA|TRBV5-4
CASSGQGYEQYF
TGTGCCAGCAGCGGGCAGGGTTACGAGCAGTACTTC
>TRBJ1-1|NA|NA|TRBV18
CASLTGHYTEAFF
TGTGCCAGCTTAACGGGACACTACACTGAAGCTTTCTTT
>TRBJ1-5|NA|NA|TRBV2
CASSKEQGSYQPQHF
TGTGCCAGCAGTAAAGAACAGGGCTCCTATCAGCCCCAGCATTTT
>TRBJ1-1|NA|NA|TRBV5-1
CASSPLGGTEAFF
TGCGCCAGCAGCCCCCTGGGAGGCACTGAAGCTTTCTTT